The T cell receptor (beta chain) under discussion was sequenced for a study of T-cell reconstitution after alpha-beta-depleted transplantation in children. This clonotype was recorded many times. The antigen remains undetermined. Unique molecular identifiers featured in how the TCRbeta library was prepared. TCRdb re-called the PCR reads with MiXCR, one entry per CDR3 protein. The table records just over 200,000 distinct CDR3 sequences, approximately 8.4% of them present only once. Broader study findings: Diversity of TCRbeta at day 60 was high in some patients, arising from surviving recipient T cells and thymic progenitors. Fresh T-cell production supplied most of the T-cell counts and diversity seen one year after transplant. After transplant, at about two months, alpha-beta T cells were reportedly derived from several hundred expanded graft clones.

Trimming shortened V by 2 bases and J by 0 bases, and 7 bases separated the two germline ends. CDR3 length: 14 amino acids. The sample here was PBMCs, mostly from graft donor cells, taken 360 days after TCRalphabeta/CD19-depleted stem cell transplant. The V call is TRBV12-3 or TRBV12-4, the J call TRBJ2-5; D is possibly TRBD2 (6 bases). The sequence was obtained from a male patient between 2 and 10 years old who had a stem cell transplant for acute myeloid leukemia, so the T cells may come from the graft donor. The CDR3 DNA reads as TGTGCCAGCAGTTTAACGGGAGACCAAGAGACCCAGTACTTC. Protein: CASSLTGDQETQYF.